This T cell receptor beta chain was profiled in a study of T cell changes during pregnancy in multiple sclerosis. V shed 1 base and J shed 5 bases, with 12 bases lying between them. Germline assignment: CDR1 SGHVS and CDR2 FQNEAQ. This CDR3 is 15 amino acids long. Clones were sequenced by immunoSEQ multiplex PCR, and TCRdb holds only the in-frame ones, with some missing. The sample lists about 60,000 clones, approximately 93% occurring once. The chain joins TRBV7-8 to TRBJ1-5; the D is unclear. This specimen consisted of CD8+ T cells from peripheral blood mononuclear cells, obtained in the second trimester of pregnancy. The receptor comes from a female donor with multiple sclerosis, enrolled in a pregnancy study. CDR3 DNA: TGTGCCAGCAGCTTAGGCCAGGCGGGAGATCAGCCCCAGCATTTT. Residues: CASSLGQAGDQPQHF.